Sequencing of this T cell receptor beta chain was carried out in a study of type 1 regulatory T cells. Study details: T-allo10 is a Tr1-enriched, alloantigen-specific CD4 T cell product made in vitro.

General study points: Compared with non-Tr1 cells, Tr1 cells showed a narrower TCR repertoire.

TCRdb recomputed calls from the reads with MiXCR, one row per CDR3 protein. The table has about 69,000 distinct CDR3 sequences, less than 25% seen once. The germline CDR1 and CDR2 sequences are LGHNA and YNFKEQ. V lost 3 bases to trimming and J lost 0 bases, with 12 bases between them. This CDR3 has 15 residues. Concerning this clonotype itself: Its antigen is not known.

The gene calls are TRBV4-2 and TRBJ2-7, with D possibly TRBD2 on 6 matching bases. This receptor was obtained from a human donor in good health. Sequencing was performed on cultured type 1 regulatory T (Tr1) cells, either the whole culture or a sorted fraction (not recorded which). CDR3 in DNA: TGTGCCAGCAGCCAGTCAGCGGGTTTCTCCTACGAGCAGTACTTC. Residues: CASSQSAGFSYEQYF.